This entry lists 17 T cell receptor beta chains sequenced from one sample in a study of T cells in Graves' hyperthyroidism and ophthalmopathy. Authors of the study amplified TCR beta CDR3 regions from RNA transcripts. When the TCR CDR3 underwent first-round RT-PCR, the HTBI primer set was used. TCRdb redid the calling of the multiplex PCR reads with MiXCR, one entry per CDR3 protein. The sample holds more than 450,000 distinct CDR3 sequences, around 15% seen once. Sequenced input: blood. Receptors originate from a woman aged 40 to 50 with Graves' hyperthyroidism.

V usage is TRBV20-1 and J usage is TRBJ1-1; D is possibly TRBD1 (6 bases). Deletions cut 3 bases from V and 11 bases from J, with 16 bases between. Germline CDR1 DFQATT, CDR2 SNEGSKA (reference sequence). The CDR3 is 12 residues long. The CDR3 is CSASNVVQGAFF. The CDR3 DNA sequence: TGCAGTGCTAGTAACGTAGTACAGGGTGCTTTCTTT.

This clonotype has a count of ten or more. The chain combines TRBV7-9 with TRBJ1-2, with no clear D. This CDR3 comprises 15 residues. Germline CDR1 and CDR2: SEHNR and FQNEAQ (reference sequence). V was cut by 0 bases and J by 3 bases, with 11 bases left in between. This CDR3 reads CASSLASGSDYGYTF. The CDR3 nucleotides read TGTGCCAGCAGCTTAGCGAGCGGCAGTGACTATGGCTACACCTTC.

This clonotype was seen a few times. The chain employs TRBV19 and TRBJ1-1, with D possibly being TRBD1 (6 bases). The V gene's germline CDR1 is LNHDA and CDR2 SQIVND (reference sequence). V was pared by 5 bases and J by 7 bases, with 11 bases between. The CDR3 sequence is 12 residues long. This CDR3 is CASSSTGIEAFF. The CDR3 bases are TGTGCCAGTAGTTCAACAGGGATTGAAGCTTTCTTT.

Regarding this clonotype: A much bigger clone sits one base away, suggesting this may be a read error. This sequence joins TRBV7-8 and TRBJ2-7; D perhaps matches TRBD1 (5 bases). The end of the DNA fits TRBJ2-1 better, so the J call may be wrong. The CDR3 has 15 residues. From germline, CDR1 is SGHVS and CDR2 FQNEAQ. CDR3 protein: CASSFDWQGGYEQFF. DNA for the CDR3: TGTGCCAGCAGCTTCGACTGGCAGGGTGGCTACGAGCAGTTCTTC.

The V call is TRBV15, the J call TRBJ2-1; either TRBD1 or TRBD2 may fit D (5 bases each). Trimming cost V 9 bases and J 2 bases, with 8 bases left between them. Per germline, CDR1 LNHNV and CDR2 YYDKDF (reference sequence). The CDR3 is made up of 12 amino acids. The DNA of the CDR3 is TGTGCCACGGGACCGACCTACAATGAGCAGTTCTTC. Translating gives CATGPTYNEQFF.

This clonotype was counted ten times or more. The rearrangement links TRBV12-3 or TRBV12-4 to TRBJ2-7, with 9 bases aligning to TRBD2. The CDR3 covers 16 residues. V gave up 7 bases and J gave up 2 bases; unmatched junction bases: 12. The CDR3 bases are TGTGCCAGCATCCTAATAAGGCGGGAGGGCCCCTACGAGCAGTACTTC. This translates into CASILIRREGPYEQYF.

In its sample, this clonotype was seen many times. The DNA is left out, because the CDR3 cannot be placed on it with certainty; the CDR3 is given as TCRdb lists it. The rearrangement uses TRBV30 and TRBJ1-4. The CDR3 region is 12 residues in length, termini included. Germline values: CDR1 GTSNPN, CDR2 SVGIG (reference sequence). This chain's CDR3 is CAWSSSGEKLFF.

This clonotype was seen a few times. This CDR3 reads CATHYEQYF. CDR3 nucleotides: TGTGCCACCCACTACGAGCAGTACTTC. The rearrangement uses TRBV19 and TRBJ2-7; D is ambiguous. CDR1 is LNHDA, CDR2 SQIVND, per germline (reference sequence). V was pared by 10 bases and J by 3 bases, with 4 bases between. This CDR3 region has 9 residues.

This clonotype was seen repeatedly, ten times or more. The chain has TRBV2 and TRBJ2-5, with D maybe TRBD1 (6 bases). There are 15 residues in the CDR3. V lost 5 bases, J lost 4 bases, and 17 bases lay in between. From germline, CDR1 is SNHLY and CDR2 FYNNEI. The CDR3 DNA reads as TGTGCCAGCAGTTCAGAACAGGGAGTTGGAGAGACCCAGTACTTC. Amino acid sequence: CASSSEQGVGETQYF.

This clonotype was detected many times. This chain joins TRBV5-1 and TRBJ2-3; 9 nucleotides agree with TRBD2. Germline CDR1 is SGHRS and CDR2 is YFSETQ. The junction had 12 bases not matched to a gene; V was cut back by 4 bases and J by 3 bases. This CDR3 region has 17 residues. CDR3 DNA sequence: TGCGCCAGCAGCACAGGCCTTAGCGGGAGAAGGACAGATACGCAGTATTTT. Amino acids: CASSTGLSGRRTDTQYF.

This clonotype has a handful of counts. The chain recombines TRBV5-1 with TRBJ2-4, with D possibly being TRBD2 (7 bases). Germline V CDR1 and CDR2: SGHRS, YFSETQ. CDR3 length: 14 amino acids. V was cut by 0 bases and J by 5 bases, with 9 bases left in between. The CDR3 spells CASSLEGGENIQYF. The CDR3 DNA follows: TGCGCCAGCAGCTTGGAAGGGGGGGAAAACATTCAGTACTTC.

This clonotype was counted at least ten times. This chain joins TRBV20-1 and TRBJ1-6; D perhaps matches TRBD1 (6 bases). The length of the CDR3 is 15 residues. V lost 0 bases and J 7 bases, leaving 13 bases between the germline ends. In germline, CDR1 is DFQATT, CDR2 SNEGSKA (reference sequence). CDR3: CSARDFEGGNSPLHF. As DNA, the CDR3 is TGCAGTGCTAGAGACTTCGAGGGGGGAAATTCACCCCTCCACTTT.

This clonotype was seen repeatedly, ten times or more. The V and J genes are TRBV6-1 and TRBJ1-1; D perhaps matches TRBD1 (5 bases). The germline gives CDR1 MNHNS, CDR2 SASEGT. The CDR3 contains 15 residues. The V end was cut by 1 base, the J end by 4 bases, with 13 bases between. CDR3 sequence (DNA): TGTGCCAGCAGTGAAGTGGGTTGGGGCGGCACTGAAGCTTTCTTT. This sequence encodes CASSEVGWGGTEAFF.

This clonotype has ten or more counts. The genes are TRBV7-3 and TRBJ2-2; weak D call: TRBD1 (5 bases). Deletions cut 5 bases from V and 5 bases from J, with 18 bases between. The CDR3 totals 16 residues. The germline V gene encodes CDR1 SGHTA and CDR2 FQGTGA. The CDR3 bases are TGTGCCAGCAGCCCCCACGGCGGCCCAGGGACCGGGGAGCTGTTTTTT. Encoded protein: CASSPHGGPGTGELFF. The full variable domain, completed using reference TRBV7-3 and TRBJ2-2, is GAGVSQTPSNKVTEKGKYVELRCDPISGHTALYWYRQSLGQGPEFLIYFQGTGAADDSGLPNDRFFAVRPEGSVSTLKIQRTERGDSAVYLCASSPHGGPGTGELFFGEGSRLTVL.

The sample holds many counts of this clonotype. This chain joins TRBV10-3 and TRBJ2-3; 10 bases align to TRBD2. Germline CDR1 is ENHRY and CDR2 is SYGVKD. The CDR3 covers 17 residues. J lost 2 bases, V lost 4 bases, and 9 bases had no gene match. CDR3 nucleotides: TGTGCCATCAGTGGACCCGGGACTAGCGTGAACACAGATACGCAGTATTTT. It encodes CAISGPGTSVNTDTQYF.

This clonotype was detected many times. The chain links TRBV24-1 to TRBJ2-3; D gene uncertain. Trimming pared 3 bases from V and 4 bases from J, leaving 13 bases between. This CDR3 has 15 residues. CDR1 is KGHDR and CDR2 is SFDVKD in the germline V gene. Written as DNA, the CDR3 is TGTGCCACCAGTGATAATCGTCTCCTCGCAGATACGCAGTATTTT. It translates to CATSDNRLLADTQYF.

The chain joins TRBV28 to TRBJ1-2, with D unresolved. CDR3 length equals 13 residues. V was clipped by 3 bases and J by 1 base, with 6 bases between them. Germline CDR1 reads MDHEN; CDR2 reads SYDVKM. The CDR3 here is CASSFNSNYGYTF. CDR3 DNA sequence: TGTGCCAGCAGTTTTAACAGTAACTATGGCTACACCTTC.